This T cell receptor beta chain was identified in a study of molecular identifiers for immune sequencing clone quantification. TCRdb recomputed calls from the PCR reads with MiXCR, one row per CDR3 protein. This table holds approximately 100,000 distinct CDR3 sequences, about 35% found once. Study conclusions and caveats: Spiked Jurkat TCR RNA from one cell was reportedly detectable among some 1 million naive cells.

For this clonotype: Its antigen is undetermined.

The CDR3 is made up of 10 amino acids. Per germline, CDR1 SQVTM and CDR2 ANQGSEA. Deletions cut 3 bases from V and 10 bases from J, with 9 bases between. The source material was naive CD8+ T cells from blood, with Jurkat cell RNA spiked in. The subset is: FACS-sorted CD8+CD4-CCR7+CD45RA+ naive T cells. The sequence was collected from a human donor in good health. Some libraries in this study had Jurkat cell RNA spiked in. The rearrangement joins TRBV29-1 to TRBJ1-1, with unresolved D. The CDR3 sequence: CSVEAGGAFF. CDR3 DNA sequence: TGCAGCGTTGAGGCGGGTGGAGCTTTCTTT.